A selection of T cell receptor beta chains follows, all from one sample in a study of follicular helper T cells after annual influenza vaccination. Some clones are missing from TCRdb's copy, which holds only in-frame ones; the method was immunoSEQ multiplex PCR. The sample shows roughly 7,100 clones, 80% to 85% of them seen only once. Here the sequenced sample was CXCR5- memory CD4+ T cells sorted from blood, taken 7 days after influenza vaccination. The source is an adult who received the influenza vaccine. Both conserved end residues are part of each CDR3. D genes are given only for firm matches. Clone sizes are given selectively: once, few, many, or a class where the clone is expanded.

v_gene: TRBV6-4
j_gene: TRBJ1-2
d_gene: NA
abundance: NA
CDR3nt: TGTGCCAGCAGTGACCACCCGGGGACTAGCTATGGCTACACCTTC
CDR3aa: CASSDHPGTSYGYTF

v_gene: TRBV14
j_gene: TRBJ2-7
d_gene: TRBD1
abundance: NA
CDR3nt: TGTGCCAGCAGCCAAGTTCTAATGGGGACAGGGGGATTGTACTACGAGCAGTACTTC
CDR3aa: CASSQVLMGTGGLYYEQYF

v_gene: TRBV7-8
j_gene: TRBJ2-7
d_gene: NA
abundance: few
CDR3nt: TGTGCCAGCAGCTTAGATCCCCTCTCCTACGAGCAGTACTTC
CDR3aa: CASSLDPLSYEQYF

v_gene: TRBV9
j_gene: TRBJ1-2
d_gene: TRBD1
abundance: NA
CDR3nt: TGTGCCAGCAGCGTAGATATTTACAGGGGGACATATGGCTACACCTTC
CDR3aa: CASSVDIYRGTYGYTF

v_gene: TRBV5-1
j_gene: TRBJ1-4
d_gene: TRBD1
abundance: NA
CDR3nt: TGCGCCAGCAGCGACCAGGGGGCGTATGCAACTAATGAAAAACTGTTTTTT
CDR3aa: CASSDQGAYATNEKLFF

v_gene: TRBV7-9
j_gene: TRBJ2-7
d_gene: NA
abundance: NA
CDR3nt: TGTGCCAGCAGCTTAGGTCGAAGGGTCGAGGACGAGCAGTACTTC
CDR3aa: CASSLGRRVEDEQYF

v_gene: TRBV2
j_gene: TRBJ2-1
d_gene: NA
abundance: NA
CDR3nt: TGTGCCAGCAGTCAAGAAACCTACAATGAGCAGTTCTTC
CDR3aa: CASSQETYNEQFF

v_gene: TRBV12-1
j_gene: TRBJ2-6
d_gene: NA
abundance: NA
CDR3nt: TGTGCCAGCAGCAGAACGTATGTAGGACAAAGTCGGGCCAACGTCCTGACTTTC
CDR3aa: CASSRTYVGQSRANVLTF

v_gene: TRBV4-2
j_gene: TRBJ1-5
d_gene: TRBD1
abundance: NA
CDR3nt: TGTGCCAGCAGCCAAGATGTGGGACAGGGGTGGGGGCAGCCCCAGCATTTT
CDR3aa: CASSQDVGQGWGQPQHF

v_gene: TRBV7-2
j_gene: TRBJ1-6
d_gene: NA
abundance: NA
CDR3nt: TGTGCCAGCAGCTTAGCGACCCTCGCTTCTGTAGTCCCACTATCCCTCCACTTT
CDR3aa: CASSLATLASVVPLSLHF

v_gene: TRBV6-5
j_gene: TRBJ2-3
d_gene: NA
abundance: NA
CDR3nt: TGTGCCAGCAGTCGAGGGGGCACAGATACGCAGTATTTT
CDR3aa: CASSRGGTDTQYF

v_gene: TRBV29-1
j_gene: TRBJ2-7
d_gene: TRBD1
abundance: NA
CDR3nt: TGCAGCGCCCGAGAAGGACAGGGGGCGGTCTACGAGCAGTACTTC
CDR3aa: CSAREGQGAVYEQYF

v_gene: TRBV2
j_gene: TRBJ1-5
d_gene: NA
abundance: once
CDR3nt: TGTGCCAGCAGTGAATGGGGTTATAGCAATCAGCCCCAGCACTTT
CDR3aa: CASSEWGYSNQPQHF

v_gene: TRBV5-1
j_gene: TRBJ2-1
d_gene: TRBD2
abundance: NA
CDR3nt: TGCGCCAGCAGCCCCGTTTTGCGGGGGAGGAACAATGAGCAGTTCTTC
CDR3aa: CASSPVLRGRNNEQFF

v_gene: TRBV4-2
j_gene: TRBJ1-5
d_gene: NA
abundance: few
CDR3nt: TGTGCCAGCAGCCAAGTTCGGGGGAATAGCAATCAGCCCCAGCATTTT
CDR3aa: CASSQVRGNSNQPQHF

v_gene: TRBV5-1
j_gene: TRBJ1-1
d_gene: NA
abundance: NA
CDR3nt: TGCGCCAGCAGCCCAGGACGGGGAGAAGCTTTCTTT
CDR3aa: CASSPGRGEAFF

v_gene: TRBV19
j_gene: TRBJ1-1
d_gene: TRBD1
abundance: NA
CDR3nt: TGTGCCAGTAGCAGACAGGGGACGGGTGAAGCTTTCTTT
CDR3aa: CASSRQGTGEAFF

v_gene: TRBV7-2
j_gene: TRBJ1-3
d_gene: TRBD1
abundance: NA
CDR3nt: TGTGCCAGCAGCTTCCCGACAGGGACAGCAGGAAACACCATATATTTT
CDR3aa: CASSFPTGTAGNTIYF

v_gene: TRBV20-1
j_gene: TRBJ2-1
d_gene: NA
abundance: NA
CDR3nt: TGCAGTGCTCCCCGAGGTGAGCAGTTCTTC
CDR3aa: CSAPRGEQFF

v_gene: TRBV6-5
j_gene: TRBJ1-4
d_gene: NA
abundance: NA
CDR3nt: TGTGCCAGCAGTTACTCTGGGGTTGTCGCTAATGAAAAACTGTTTTTT
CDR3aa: CASSYSGVVANEKLFF

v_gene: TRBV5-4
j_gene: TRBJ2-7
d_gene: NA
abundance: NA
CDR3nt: TGTGCCAGCAGGCCGTTCGGGGGGCGATACGAGCAGTACTTC
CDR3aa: CASRPFGGRYEQYF

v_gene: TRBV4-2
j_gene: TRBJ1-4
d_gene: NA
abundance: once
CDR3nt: TGTGCCAGCAGCCAGAGGAGGGTGCTTAATGAAAAACTGTTTTTT
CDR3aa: CASSQRRVLNEKLFF

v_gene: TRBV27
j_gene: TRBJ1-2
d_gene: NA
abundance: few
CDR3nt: TGTGCCAGCAGCTCCTCAGGGTTTGGCTACACCTTC
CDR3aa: CASSSSGFGYTF

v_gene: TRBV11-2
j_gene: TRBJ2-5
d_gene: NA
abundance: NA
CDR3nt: TGTGCCAGCAGCCCGTCTACGTGGTTGGTCGGGGAGACCCAGTACTTC
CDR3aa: CASSPSTWLVGETQYF

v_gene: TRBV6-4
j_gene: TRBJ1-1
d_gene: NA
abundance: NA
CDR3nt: TGTGCCAGCAGTTCGGACATGAACACTGAAGCTTTCTTT
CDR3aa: CASSSDMNTEAFF

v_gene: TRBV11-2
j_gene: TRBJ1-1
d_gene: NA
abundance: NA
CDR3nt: TGTGCCAGCAGCTTAGATTGGGCAGGGTACACTGAAGCTTTCTTT
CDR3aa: CASSLDWAGYTEAFF

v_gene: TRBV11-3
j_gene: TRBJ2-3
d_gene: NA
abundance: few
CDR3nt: TGTGCCAGCAGCTTAGATCCAGGGTTGGCGCAGTATTTT
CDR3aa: CASSLDPGLAQYF

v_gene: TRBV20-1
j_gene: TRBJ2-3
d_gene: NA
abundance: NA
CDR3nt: TGCAGTGCTTTGGGGGAGAGGCTGGGTTTT
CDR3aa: CSALGERLGF

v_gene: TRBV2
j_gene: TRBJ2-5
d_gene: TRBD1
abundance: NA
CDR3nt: TGTGCCAGCGGACAGGAAACATGGGAGACCCAGTACTTC
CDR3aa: CASGQETWETQYF

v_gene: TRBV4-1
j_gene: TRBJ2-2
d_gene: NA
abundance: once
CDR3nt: TGCGCCAGCAGCCAAGACGGGGCCGGGGAGCTGTTTTTT
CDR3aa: CASSQDGAGELFF

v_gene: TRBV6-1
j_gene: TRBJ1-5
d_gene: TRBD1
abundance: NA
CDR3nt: TGTGCCAGCAGTGGGAGGGACAGTTTAGGTCAGCCCCAGCATTTT
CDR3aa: CASSGRDSLGQPQHF

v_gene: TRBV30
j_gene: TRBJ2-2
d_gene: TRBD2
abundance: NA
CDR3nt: TGTGCCTGGAGTTTACTAGCGGGGGGGCAGGGCACCGGGGAGCTGTTTTTT
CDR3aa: CAWSLLAGGQGTGELFF

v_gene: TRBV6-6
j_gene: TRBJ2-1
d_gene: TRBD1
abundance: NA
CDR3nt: TGTGCCAGCAGTACGGGACAGATCTACAATGAGCAGTTCTTC
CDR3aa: CASSTGQIYNEQFF

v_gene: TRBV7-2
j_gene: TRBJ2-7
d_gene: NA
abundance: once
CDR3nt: TGTGCCAGCAGTTACCAGGGGCCCGAGCAGTACTTC
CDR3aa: CASSYQGPEQYF

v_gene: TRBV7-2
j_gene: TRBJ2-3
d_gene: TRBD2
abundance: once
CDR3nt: TGTGCCAGCAGCTTACTAGCGGGGGCCACAGATACGCAGTATTTT
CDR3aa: CASSLLAGATDTQYF

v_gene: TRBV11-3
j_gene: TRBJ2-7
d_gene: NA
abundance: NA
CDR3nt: TGTGCCAGCAGCTTAAGAGGGGGGACCATCTACGAGCAGTACTTC
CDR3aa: CASSLRGGTIYEQYF

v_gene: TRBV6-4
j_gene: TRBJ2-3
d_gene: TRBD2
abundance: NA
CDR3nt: TGTGCCAGCAGTGACTTAGCGGGGGGGCCAGATACGCAGTATTTT
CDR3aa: CASSDLAGGPDTQYF

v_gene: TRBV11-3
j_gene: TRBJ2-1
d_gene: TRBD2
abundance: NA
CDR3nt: TGTGCCAGCAGCGGCGCGGGGGGCTTTTACAATGAGCAGTTCTTC
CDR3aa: CASSGAGGFYNEQFF

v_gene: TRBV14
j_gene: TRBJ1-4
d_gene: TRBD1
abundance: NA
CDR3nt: TGTGCCAGCAGCCCCCGGACAGGGCCTGAAAAACTGTTTTTT
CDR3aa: CASSPRTGPEKLFF

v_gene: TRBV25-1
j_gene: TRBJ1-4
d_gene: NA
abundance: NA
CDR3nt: TGTGCCAGCAGTGACTGGCCGGGGGCCAATGAAAAACTGTTTTTT
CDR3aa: CASSDWPGANEKLFF

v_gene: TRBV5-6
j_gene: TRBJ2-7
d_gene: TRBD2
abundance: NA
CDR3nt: TGTGCCAGCACCGTAGCGGGGGGGCTGGTCTACGAGCAGTACTTC
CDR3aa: CASTVAGGLVYEQYF

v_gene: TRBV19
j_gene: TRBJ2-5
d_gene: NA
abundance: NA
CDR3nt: TGTGCCAGTAGTATTATGGAGACCCAGTACTTC
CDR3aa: CASSIMETQYF

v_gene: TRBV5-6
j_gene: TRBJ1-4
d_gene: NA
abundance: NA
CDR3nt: TGTGCCAGCAGTCCCTGGGGGGCAACTAATGAAAAACTGTTTTTT
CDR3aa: CASSPWGATNEKLFF

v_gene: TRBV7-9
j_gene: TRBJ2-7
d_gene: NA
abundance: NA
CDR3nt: TGTGCCAGCAGCTTTTTCGGTACCGACGAGCAGTACTTC
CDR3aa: CASSFFGTDEQYF

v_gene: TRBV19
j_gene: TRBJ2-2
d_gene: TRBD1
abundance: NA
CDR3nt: TGTGCCAGTAGTATTTTGGACAGGGCCACCGGGGAGCTGTTTTTT
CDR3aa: CASSILDRATGELFF

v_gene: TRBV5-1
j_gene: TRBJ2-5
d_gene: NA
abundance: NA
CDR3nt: TGCGCCAGCAGCTTGTACCCAGGGCTGTCAGAGACCCAGTACTTC
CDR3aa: CASSLYPGLSETQYF

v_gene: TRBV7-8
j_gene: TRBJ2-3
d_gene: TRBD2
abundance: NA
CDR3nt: TGTGCCAGCAGCACGGGGACTAGCGGGGGGGCCCGGGATACGCAGTATTTT
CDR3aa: CASSTGTSGGARDTQYF

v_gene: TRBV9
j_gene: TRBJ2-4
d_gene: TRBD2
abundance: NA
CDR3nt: TGTGCCAGCAGCGCGCCGACTAGCGGGGGGGCTGGGTCCAAAAACATTCAGTACTTC
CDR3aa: CASSAPTSGGAGSKNIQYF

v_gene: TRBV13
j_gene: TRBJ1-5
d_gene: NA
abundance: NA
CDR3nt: TGTGCCAGCAGCGCTAGCAATCAGCCCCAGCATTTT
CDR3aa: CASSASNQPQHF

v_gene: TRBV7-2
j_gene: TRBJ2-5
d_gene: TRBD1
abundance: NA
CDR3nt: TGTGCCAGCAGAAGCCGGGACAGGGGGTTTGAGACCCAGTACTTC
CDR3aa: CASRSRDRGFETQYF

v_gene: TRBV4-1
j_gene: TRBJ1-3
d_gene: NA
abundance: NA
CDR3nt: TGCGCCAGCAGCCAAGTTTTAAGGACAGTAGGTAGGGTTGGAAACACCATATATTTT
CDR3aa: CASSQVLRTVGRVGNTIYF

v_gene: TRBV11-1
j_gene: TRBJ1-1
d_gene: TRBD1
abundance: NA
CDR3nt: TGTGCCAGCAGTCGATTCCGGGACAGGGGGGAGGATGAAGCTTTCTTT
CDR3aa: CASSRFRDRGEDEAFF